A selection of T cell receptor beta chains follows, all from one sample in a study of blood T cell repertoires in COVID-19. Only in-frame clones appear in the TCRdb table, and some are missing; sequencing was by immunoSEQ multiplex PCR. The sample has tens of thousands of clones, approximately 79% seen once. The sample consisted of peripheral blood. The receptors stem from a human donor in a cohort sampled during active COVID-19. Each CDR3 is given with its conserved first and last residue. The D gene is left open where the match is weak. The listing skips clone size in some rows; elsewhere it reads once, few, many or a size class.

cdr3_nt cdr3_aa clone_size v_call d_call j_call
TGTGCCAGCAGTTCTCCAGGGAACACTGAAGCTTTCTTT CASSSPGNTEAFF NA TRBV28 NA TRBJ1-1
TGTGCCAGCTCACCATTCCCGGACAACTCCTATAATTCACCCCTCCACTTT CASSPFPDNSYNSPLHF once TRBV18 NA TRBJ1-6
TGTGCCACCAGCAGTCAAGGGACACACAATGAGCAGTTCTTC CATSSQGTHNEQFF NA TRBV15 NA TRBJ2-1
TGTGCCAGTGCCGCTAGCGGGGGCACAGATACGCAGTATTTT CASAASGGTDTQYF NA TRBV19 TRBD2 TRBJ2-3
TGTGCCAGCAGCGCCGGACAGTTCAATCAGCCCCAGCATTTT CASSAGQFNQPQHF NA TRBV9 NA TRBJ1-5
TGTGCGAGCTGGGACAGGCTTTCTGAAGCTTTCTTT CASWDRLSEAFF NA TRBV19 TRBD1 TRBJ1-1
TGCGCCAGCAGCCAAGCTTACAGGGGAAGGACTGAAGCTTTCTTT CASSQAYRGRTEAFF NA TRBV4-1 TRBD1 TRBJ1-1
TGTGCCAGCATAGACACGACAGATACGCAGTATTTT CASIDTTDTQYF NA TRBV2 NA TRBJ2-3
TGTGCCAGCTCACCTACTCACGTTGCCTCAGTTCAGGGGGCCGGTCAGCCCCAGCATTTT CASSPTHVASVQGAGQPQHF NA TRBV18 TRBD1 TRBJ1-5
TGTGCCTGGGGGACAGGCCAAGAGACCCAGTACTTC CAWGTGQETQYF NA TRBV30 TRBD1 TRBJ2-5
TGTGCCAGCAGTCCTAGAGGGGACTCGATCTACGAGCAGTACTTC CASSPRGDSIYEQYF NA TRBV7-2 NA TRBJ2-7
TGTGCCAGCAGTGAAGGTGGGCCCACTAGCGGACGATACAATGAGCAGTTCTTC CASSEGGPTSGRYNEQFF NA TRBV6-1 TRBD2 TRBJ2-1
TGTGCCAGCAGGCGACAGCAAACTAATGAAAAACTGTTTTTT CASRRQQTNEKLFF NA TRBV2 NA TRBJ1-4
TGTGCCAGCAGTGAAAACCCACAGGGGGCAGAAGATGGCTACACCTTC CASSENPQGAEDGYTF few TRBV2 TRBD1 TRBJ1-2
TGTGCCAGCAGCGTTCTAGCGGACCCCACAGATACGCAGTATTTT CASSVLADPTDTQYF NA TRBV6-5 TRBD2 TRBJ2-3
TGTGCCAGCAGCTTGTCCCCGGGAGGACCTGCCTACGAGCAGTACTTC CASSLSPGGPAYEQYF NA TRBV5-7 TRBD2 TRBJ2-7
TGTGCCAGCAGCTATAGCTCCTACGAGCAGTACTTC CASSYSSYEQYF NA TRBV7-8 NA TRBJ2-7
TGTGCCAGCAGTTTATCCAGGGGGCGGGCTAATGAAAAACTGTTTTTT CASSLSRGRANEKLFF NA TRBV27 TRBD1 TRBJ1-4
TGTGCCAGCAGCCGTTCGGGTGGGACAGCTAATTCACCCCTCCACTTT CASSRSGGTANSPLHF NA TRBV7-9 TRBD1 TRBJ1-6
TGCGCCAGCAGCCTTTCCGTCGGACAGGGTCTAAATTCACCCCTCCACTTT CASSLSVGQGLNSPLHF NA TRBV5-1 TRBD1 TRBJ1-6
TGCAGCGTTGTAGGGCAGGGTAATGAAAAACTGTTTTTT CSVVGQGNEKLFF NA TRBV29-1 NA TRBJ1-4
TGCGCCAGAAGACAAGGCGGGACAGGGGACCCTGGGGCCAACGTCCTGACTTTC CARRQGGTGDPGANVLTF NA TRBV23-1 TRBD1 TRBJ2-6
TGCGCCAGCAGCCGCGAGAGGGGGAGGGGCACTGAAGCTTTCTTT CASSRERGRGTEAFF NA TRBV4-1 NA TRBJ1-1